This TCR beta chain was profiled in a study of blood T cells in healthy people across ages. Germline CDR1 is SGDLS and CDR2 is YYNGEE. The trim removed 3 bases at V and 4 bases at J, leaving 4 bases unmatched. CDR3 length: 14 residues. Study-wide findings and caveats: Compared with aged donors, long-lived donors showed fewer expanded clones, suggesting selection. Naive T cell percentage and TCR beta diversity correlated strongly.

Concerning this clonotype: What it binds is unknown.

PCR was performed a second time for about 6 to 12 cycles using a sample-barcoded 5' primer and a J-beta primer mix. All samples gave at least 2.5 million CDR3-containing paired-end reads. TCRdb re-analysed the 5' RACE reads in MiXCR, keeping a single row per CDR3 protein. The sample includes roughly 1,500,000 distinct CDR3 sequences, about 32% seen only once; the top ten take about 10%. This chain connects TRBV9 to TRBJ2-7; 10 bases line up with TRBD2. This sequence was found in a woman in her 30s in good health. The sequenced sample was blood. The CDR3 here is CASSAGLAEYEQYF. The DNA for the CDR3 is TGTGCCAGCAGCGCCGGACTAGCGGAGTACGAGCAGTACTTC.